The entry below gives a single TCR beta chain sequence along with its context. Germline CDR1 is SGHVS and CDR2 is FQNEAQ. With 3 bases removed from V and 0 bases from J, the gap between germline ends came to 9 bases. The CDR3 sequence is 15 residues long. Assay: immunoSEQ multiplex PCR; the TCRdb copy retains only in-frame clones and omits some. The table shows about 260,000 clones, with approximately 84% occurring only once. The data originate from a study of blood T cell repertoires in COVID-19. The sequenced material came from peripheral blood. The V and J genes are TRBV7-8 and TRBJ1-5, with D perhaps matching TRBD1 (5 bases). The clonotype originates from a woman of 80 years or more with acute or convalescent COVID-19. The CDR3 is CASSFSRDSNQPQHF. CDR3 DNA: TGTGCCAGCAGCTTCAGCAGGGATAGCAATCAGCCCCAGCATTTT.